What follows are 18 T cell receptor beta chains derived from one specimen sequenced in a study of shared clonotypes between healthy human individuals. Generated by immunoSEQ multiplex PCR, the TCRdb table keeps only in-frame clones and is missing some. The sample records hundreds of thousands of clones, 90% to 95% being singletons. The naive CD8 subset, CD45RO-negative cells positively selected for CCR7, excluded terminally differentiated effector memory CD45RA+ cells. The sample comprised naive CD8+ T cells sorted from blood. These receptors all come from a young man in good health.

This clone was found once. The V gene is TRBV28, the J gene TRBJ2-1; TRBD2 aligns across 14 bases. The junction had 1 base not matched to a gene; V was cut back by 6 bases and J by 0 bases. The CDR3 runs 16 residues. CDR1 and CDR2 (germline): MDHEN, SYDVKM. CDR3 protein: CASSGTSGSSYNEQFF. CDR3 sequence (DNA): TGTGCCAGCAGCGGGACTAGCGGGAGCTCCTACAATGAGCAGTTCTTC.

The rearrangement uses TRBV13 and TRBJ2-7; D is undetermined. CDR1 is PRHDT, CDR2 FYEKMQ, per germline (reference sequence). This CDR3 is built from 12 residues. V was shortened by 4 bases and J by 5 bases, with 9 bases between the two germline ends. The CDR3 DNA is TGTGCCAGCAGCTCAAGACTCCACGAGCAGTACTTC. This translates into CASSSRLHEQYF.

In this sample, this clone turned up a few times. The CDR3 sequence: CASSLAMGTAYEQYF. CDR3 coding DNA: TGTGCCAGCAGCTTAGCGATGGGGACGGCCTACGAGCAGTACTTC. The genes are TRBV7-9 and TRBJ2-7; D is perhaps TRBD1 or TRBD2 (5 bases each). CDR1 is SEHNR and CDR2 is FQNEAQ in the germline V gene (reference sequence). V was clipped by 0 bases and J by 2 bases, with 11 bases between them. The CDR3 spans 15 residues.

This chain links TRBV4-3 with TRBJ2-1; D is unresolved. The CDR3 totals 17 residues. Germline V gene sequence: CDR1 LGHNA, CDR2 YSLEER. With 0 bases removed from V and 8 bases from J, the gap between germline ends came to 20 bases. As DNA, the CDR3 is TGCGCCAGCAGCCAAGATTCACCGGCACTCTTTACGGATGAGCAGTTCTTC. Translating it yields CASSQDSPALFTDEQFF.

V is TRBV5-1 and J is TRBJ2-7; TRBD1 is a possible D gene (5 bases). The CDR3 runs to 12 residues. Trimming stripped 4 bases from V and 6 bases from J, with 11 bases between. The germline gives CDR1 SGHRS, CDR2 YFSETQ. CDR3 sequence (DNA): TGCGCCAGCAGCGGGGCTGGGTCCGAGCAGTACTTC. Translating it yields CASSGAGSEQYF.

CDR3 region: CASSHVSSGSIYEQYF. In DNA form, the CDR3 reads TGCGCCAGCAGCCACGTATCTAGCGGGAGTATCTACGAGCAGTACTTC. This chain joins TRBV4-1 and TRBJ2-7, with 10 bases matching TRBD2. J gave up 3 bases and V 3 bases, and 8 bases lay outside the gene matches. Germline V gene sequence: CDR1 MGHRA, CDR2 YSYEKL. The CDR3 loop spans 16 amino acids.

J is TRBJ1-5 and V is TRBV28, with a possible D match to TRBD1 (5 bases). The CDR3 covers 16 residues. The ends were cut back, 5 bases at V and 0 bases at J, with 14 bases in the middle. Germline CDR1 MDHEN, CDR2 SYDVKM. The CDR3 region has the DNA TGTGCCAGCAGTCCCTGGGACGGAAATAGCAATCAGCCCCAGCATTTT. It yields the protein CASSPWDGNSNQPQHF.

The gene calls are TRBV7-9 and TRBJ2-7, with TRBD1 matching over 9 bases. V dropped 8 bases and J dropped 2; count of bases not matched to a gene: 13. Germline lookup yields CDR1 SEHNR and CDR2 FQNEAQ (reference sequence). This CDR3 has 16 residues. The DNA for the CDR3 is TGTGCCAGCTCCGGGGGACGGGACAGGGCGACCTACGAGCAGTACTTC. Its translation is CASSGGRDRATYEQYF.

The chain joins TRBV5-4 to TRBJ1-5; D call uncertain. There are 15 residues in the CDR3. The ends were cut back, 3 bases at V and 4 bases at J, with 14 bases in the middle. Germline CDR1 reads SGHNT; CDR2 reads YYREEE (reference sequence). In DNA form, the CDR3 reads TGTGCCAGCAGCTCGGACCGTGGTGCAAATCAGCCCCAGCATTTT. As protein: CASSSDRGANQPQHF. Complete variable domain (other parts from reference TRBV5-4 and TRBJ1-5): ETGVTQSPTHLIKTRGQQVTLRCSSQSGHNTVSWYQQALGQGPQFIFQYYREEENGRGNFPPRFSGLQFPNYSSELNVNALELDDSALYLCASSSDRGANQPQHFGDGTRLSIL.

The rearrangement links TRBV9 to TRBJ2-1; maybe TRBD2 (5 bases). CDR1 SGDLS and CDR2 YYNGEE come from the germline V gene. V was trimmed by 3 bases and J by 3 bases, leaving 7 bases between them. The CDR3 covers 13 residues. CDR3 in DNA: TGTGCCAGCAGCGACCGGGACTACAATGAGCAGTTCTTC. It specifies CASSDRDYNEQFF.

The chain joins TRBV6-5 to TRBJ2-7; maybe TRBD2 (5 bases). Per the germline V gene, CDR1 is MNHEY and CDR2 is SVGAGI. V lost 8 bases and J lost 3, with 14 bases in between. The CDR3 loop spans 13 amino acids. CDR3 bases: TGTGCCAGCCTTGAGGGTCCGAACTACGAGCAGTACTTC. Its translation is CASLEGPNYEQYF.

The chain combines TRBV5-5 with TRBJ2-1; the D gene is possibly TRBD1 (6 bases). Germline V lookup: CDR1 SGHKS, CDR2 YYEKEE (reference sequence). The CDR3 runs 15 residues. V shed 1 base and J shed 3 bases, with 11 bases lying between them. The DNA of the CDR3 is TGTGCCAGCAGCTTGTCTCAGGGGATCTACAATGAGCAGTTCTTC. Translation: CASSLSQGIYNEQFF. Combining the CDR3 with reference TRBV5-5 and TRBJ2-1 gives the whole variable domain DAGVTQSPTHLIKTRGQQVTLRCSPISGHKSVSWYQQVLGQGPQFIFQYYEKEERGRGNFPDRFSARQFPNYSSELNVNALLLGDSALYLCASSLSQGIYNEQFFGPGTRLTVL.

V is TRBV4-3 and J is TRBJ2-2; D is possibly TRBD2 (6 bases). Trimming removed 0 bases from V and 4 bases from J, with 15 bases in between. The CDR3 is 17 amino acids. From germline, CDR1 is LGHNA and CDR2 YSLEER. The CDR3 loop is CASSQDLEGDVTGELFF. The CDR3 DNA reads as TGCGCCAGCAGCCAAGATTTGGAGGGAGACGTCACCGGGGAGCTGTTTTTT.

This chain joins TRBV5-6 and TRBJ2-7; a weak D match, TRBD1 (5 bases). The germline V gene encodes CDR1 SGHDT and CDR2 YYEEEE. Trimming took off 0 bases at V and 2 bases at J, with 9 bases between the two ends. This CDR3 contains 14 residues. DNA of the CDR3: TGTGCCAGCAGCTTGGGACAGACAGCCTACGAGCAGTACTTC. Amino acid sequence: CASSLGQTAYEQYF.

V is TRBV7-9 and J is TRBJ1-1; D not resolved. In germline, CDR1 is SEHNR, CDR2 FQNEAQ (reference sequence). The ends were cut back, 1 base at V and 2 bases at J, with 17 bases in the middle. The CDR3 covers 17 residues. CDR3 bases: TGTGCCAGCAGCTTAGGGGGTATGAGCGCCTTTAACACTGAAGCTTTCTTT. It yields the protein CASSLGGMSAFNTEAFF.

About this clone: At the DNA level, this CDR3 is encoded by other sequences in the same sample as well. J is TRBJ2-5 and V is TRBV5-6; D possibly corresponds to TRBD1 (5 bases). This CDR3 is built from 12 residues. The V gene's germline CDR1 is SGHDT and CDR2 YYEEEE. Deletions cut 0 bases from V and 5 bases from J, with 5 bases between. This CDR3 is CASSLAGETQYF. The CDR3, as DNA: TGTGCCAGCAGCTTGGCAGGGGAGACCCAGTACTTC.

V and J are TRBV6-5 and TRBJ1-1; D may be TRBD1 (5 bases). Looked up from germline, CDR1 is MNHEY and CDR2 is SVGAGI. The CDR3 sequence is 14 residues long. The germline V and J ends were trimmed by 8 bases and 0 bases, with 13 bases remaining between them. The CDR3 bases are TGTGCCAGCCGTGGGGCATTCGTGAACACTGAAGCTTTCTTT. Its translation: CASRGAFVNTEAFF.

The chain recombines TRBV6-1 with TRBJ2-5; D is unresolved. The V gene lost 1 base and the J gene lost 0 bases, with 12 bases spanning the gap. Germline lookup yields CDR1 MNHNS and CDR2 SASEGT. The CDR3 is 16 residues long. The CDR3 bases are TGTGCCAGCAGTGAAGGTACCTTGCCCTACCAAGAGACCCAGTACTTC. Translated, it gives CASSEGTLPYQETQYF.